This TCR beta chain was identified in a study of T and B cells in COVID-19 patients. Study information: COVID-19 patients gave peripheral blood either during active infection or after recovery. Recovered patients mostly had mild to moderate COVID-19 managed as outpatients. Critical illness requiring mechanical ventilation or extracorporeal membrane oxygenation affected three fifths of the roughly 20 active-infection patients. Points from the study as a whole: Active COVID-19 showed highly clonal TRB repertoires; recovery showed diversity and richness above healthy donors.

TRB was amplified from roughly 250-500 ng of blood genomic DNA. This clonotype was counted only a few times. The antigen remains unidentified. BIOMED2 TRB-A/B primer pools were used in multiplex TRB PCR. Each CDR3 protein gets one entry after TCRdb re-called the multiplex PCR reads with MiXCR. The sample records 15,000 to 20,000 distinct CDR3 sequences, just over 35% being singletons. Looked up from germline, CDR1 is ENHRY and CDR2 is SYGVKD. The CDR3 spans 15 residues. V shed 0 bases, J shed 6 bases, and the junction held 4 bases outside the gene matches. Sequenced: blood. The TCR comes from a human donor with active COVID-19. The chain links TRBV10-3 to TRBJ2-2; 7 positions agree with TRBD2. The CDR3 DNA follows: TGTGCCATCAGTGAGTCTACGGGGGGAGCCGGGGAGCTGTTTTTT. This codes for CAISESTGGAGELFF.